A selection of T cell receptor beta chains follows, all from one sample in a study of cytomegalovirus exposure and HLA in healthy donors. TCRdb's copy holds only in-frame clones and misses some; the assay was immunoSEQ multiplex PCR. The data show around 130,000 clones, roughly 72% seen once. The sample was PBMCs. The receptors were sampled from a woman aged 50 to 65 in good health and CMV-seronegative. CDR3s include the opening cysteine and the closing phenylalanine or tryptophan. The D gene is left open where the match is weak. Not every row has a clone size; where given, it reads once, few, many or a size class.

j_call d_call clone_size v_call cdr3_aa cdr3_nt
TRBJ2-7 TRBD2 - TRBV9 CASSAASGIAYEQYF TGTGCCAGCAGCGCCGCAAGCGGGATCGCCTACGAGCAGTACTTC
TRBJ1-5 - once TRBV6-1 CASTQGNQPQHF TGTGCCAGTACCCAGGGTAATCAGCCCCAGCATTTT
TRBJ2-7 TRBD1 few TRBV19 CASSDPRDRGMYEQYF TGTGCCAGTAGTGACCCCCGGGACAGGGGTATGTACGAGCAGTACTTC
TRBJ2-4 - - TRBV7-2 CASSQDRGRIWAENIQYF TGTGCCAGCAGCCAGGACCGGGGAAGGATTTGGGCGGAAAACATTCAGTACTTC
TRBJ2-5 - - TRBV7-8 CASSLGQRRFQETQYF TGTGCCAGCAGCTTAGGGCAGAGGAGATTCCAAGAGACCCAGTACTTC
TRBJ2-1 TRBD2 few TRBV19 CASSPRVGLAGDEQFF TGTGCCAGTAGCCCACGAGTTGGACTAGCGGGGGATGAGCAGTTCTTC
TRBJ1-4 TRBD1 - TRBV7-9 CSSSLGGTANEKLFF TGTTCCAGCAGCTTAGGAGGGACAGCTAATGAAAAACTGTTTTTT
TRBJ2-3 TRBD2 - TRBV13 CASSFGGIAGGPRTQYF TGTGCCAGCAGCTTCGGTGGGATAGCGGGAGGACCCAGAACGCAGTATTTT
TRBJ1-5 - - TRBV27 CASSLLSPGRGQPQHF TGTGCCAGCAGTTTACTCTCCCCGGGCCGGGGGCAGCCCCAGCATTTT
TRBJ2-5 TRBD2 - TRBV5-1 CASSLLLAAQETQYF TGCGCCAGCAGCTTGCTGCTAGCGGCGCAAGAGACCCAGTACTTC
TRBJ2-1 - - TRBV28 CASGSNNEQFF TGTGCCAGCGGGAGCAACAATGAGCAGTTCTTC
TRBJ1-2 - few TRBV10-3 CAISGTKANYGYTF TGTGCCATCAGTGGGACAAAGGCTAACTATGGCTACACCTTC
TRBJ1-4 - - TRBV28 CASSLSRGTNEKLFF TGTGCCAGCAGTTTATCGCGGGGAACTAATGAAAAACTGTTTTTT
TRBJ2-7 TRBD2 - TRBV7-2 CASSHGTSGIYEQYF TGTGCCAGCAGCCACGGGACTAGCGGGATCTACGAGCAGTACTTC
TRBJ1-1 TRBD1 once TRBV30 CAWTYRGLRTEAFF TGTGCCTGGACCTACAGGGGGCTTCGTACTGAAGCTTTCTTT
TRBJ1-3 - - TRBV9 CASSAISYGAGNTIYF TGTGCCAGCAGCGCCATTTCGTACGGGGCTGGAAACACCATATATTTT
TRBJ2-3 - - TRBV10-3 CATLTQIGADTQYF TGTGCCACGCTTACCCAGATAGGGGCAGATACGCAGTATTTT
TRBJ1-3 - - TRBV10-3 CAITPTAFSGNTIYF TGTGCCATCACCCCGACAGCATTCTCTGGAAACACCATATATTTT
TRBJ1-2 TRBD1 few TRBV15 CATSRRDRVVGGYTF TGTGCCACCAGCAGACGGGACAGGGTGGTGGGTGGCTACACCTTC
TRBJ2-5 TRBD2 - TRBV6-5 CASSLGLAAQETQYF TGTGCCAGCAGTTTGGGACTAGCGGCTCAAGAGACCCAGTACTTC
TRBJ1-2 - - TRBV5-1 CASSLVPGSIGYTF TGCGCCAGCAGCTTGGTCCCGGGGAGTATAGGCTACACCTTC
TRBJ2-6 - once TRBV6-6 CANSGTTPSGANVLTF TGTGCCAACTCCGGGACAACCCCCTCTGGGGCCAACGTCCTGACTTTC
TRBJ2-7 TRBD2 few TRBV28 CASSLEGAGDYEQYF TGTGCCAGCAGTTTAGAGGGAGCGGGAGACTACGAGCAGTACTTC
TRBJ1-5 TRBD1 - TRBV6-5 CASSPDRGGNQPQHF TGTGCCAGCAGTCCTGACAGGGGGGGGAATCAGCCCCAGCATTTT
TRBJ2-3 - - TRBV12-1 CASSLGRASGIPDTQYF TGTGCCAGCAGCCTCGGCCGGGCTAGCGGGATCCCAGATACGCAGTATTTT
TRBJ1-3 - once TRBV11-3 CASSVTSGNTIYF TGTGCCAGCAGCGTAACTTCTGGAAACACCATATATTTT
TRBJ2-7 - few TRBV6-1 CASYRESSYEQYF TGTGCCAGCTACCGGGAGTCGAGCTACGAGCAGTACTTC
TRBJ1-5 TRBD1 - TRBV19 CASSAGRTGEQPQNF TGTGCCAGTAGTGCGGGCCGGACAGGGGAGCAGCCCCAGAATTTT
TRBJ2-5 - - TRBV30 CAWRPEIAETQYF TGTGCCTGGAGGCCCGAGATAGCAGAGACCCAGTACTTC
TRBJ1-1 - - TRBV11-3 CASSIQGARGFF TGTGCCAGCAGCATACAGGGTGCACGCGGTTTCTTT
TRBJ2-7 TRBD2 - TRBV6-6 CANRLAGEEQYF TGTGCCAACCGACTAGCGGGAGAAGAGCAGTACTTC
TRBJ1-1 TRBD1 - TRBV25-1 CASSPGQLSEAFF TGTGCCAGCAGTCCGGGACAGCTGAGCGAAGCTTTCTTT
TRBJ2-7 TRBD1 - TRBV5-6 CASSSPGQGISYEQYF TGTGCCAGCAGCTCACCGGGACAGGGGATCTCCTACGAGCAGTACTTC
TRBJ1-2 TRBD1 - TRBV10-3 CAISEGTLRDSAYGYTF TGTGCCATCAGTGAAGGAACTCTTCGGGACAGTGCATATGGCTACACCTTC
TRBJ2-5 - - TRBV18 CASSHRRIDQETQYF TGTGCCAGCTCACACAGGAGAATAGACCAAGAGACCCAGTACTTC
TRBJ1-2 - - TRBV4-2 CASSQVQGLNYGYPF TGTGCCAGCAGCCAAGTACAGGGCCTAAACTATGGCTACCCCTTC
TRBJ2-1 - few TRBV11-3 CASSPGGYMDEQFF TGTGCCAGCAGCCCCGGGGGTTATATGGATGAGCAGTTCTTC
TRBJ1-1 - - TRBV18 CASSPTGGNTEAFF TGTGCCAGCTCACCTACGGGGGGGAACACTGAAGCTTTCTTT
TRBJ2-2 TRBD2 - TRBV18 CASSPGTSGSHTGELFF TGTGCCAGCTCACCCGGGACTAGCGGGAGCCACACCGGGGAGCTGTTTTTT
TRBJ2-3 - - TRBV7-2 CASRPRGLGGANTDTQYF TGTGCCAGCAGACCAAGGGGTCTAGGGGGAGCGAACACAGATACGCAGTATTTT
TRBJ2-4 TRBD1 - TRBV5-1 CASSTGQALAKNIQYF TGCGCCAGCAGCACCGGACAGGCCCTAGCCAAAAACATTCAGTACTTC
TRBJ2-1 - - TRBV7-2 CASSSTRVGLYKYNEQFF TGTGCCAGCAGCTCGACTAGGGTGGGCCTTTATAAGTACAATGAGCAGTTCTTC
TRBJ2-1 - - TRBV6-5 CASSYVGIGRNEQFF TGTGCCAGCAGTTACGTAGGAATAGGGAGGAATGAGCAGTTCTTC
TRBJ1-6 - - TRBV6-1 CASHTRAPHSPLHF TGTGCCAGCCACACCAGGGCCCCCCATTCACCCCTCCACTTT
TRBJ2-5 TRBD2 - TRBV9 CASSVGASGFQETQYF TGTGCCAGCAGCGTAGGGGCTAGCGGGTTCCAAGAGACCCAGTACTTC
TRBJ1-5 - few TRBV7-2 CASSLTANQPQHF TGTGCCAGCAGCTTAACAGCCAATCAGCCCCAGCATTTT
TRBJ2-1 - - TRBV29-1 CSVGRQEKNNEQFF TGCAGCGTTGGCAGACAGGAAAAAAACAATGAGCAGTTCTTC
TRBJ2-1 - - TRBV9 CASSASTGRTYNEQFF TGTGCCAGCAGCGCTTCAACAGGAAGAACCTACAATGAGCAGTTCTTC
TRBJ1-1 TRBD1 - TRBV5-4 CASSSGQGFSSEAFF TGTGCCAGCAGCTCAGGACAGGGGTTTAGCTCTGAAGCTTTCTTT
TRBJ2-3 - few TRBV6-6 CASSYRGSTDTQYF TGTGCCAGCAGTTACAGGGGGAGCACAGATACGCAGTATTTT
TRBJ2-1 - few TRBV18 CASSPRASEGRYNEQFF TGTGCCAGCTCACCAAGGGCTAGCGAAGGACGCTACAATGAGCAGTTCTTC
TRBJ1-2 - - TRBV4-1 CASSHPGGANYGYTF TGCGCCAGCAGCCACCCGGGAGGAGCTAACTATGGCTACACCTTC
TRBJ1-4 - - TRBV7-9 CASSPGRGSNEKLFF TGTGCCAGCAGCCCAGGGAGGGGTTCCAATGAAAAACTGTTTTTT
TRBJ1-2 - - TRBV2 CASSENVRGDNYGYTF TGTGCCAGCAGTGAAAACGTTCGGGGAGATAACTATGGCTACACCTTC